Following are 3 T cell receptor beta chains from one sample sequenced in a study of radiotherapy plus CTLA-4 blockade in lung cancer. Here immunoSEQ multiplex PCR was the method, and the copy in TCRdb shows in-frame clones only, minus some. The data show roughly 66,000 clones, over 80% seen once. The material was peripheral blood, obtained from a patient treated with radiotherapy plus ipilimumab. The receptors originated from a human donor with non-small cell lung cancer who had a partial response to radiotherapy plus ipilimumab.

The genes are TRBV30 and TRBJ2-7; 9 bases map to TRBD2. This CDR3 is built from 15 residues. Germline trimming cut 2 bases from V and 1 base from J; bases unmatched to any gene: 6. The germline V gene has CDR1 GTSNPN and CDR2 SVGIG (reference sequence). CDR3 protein: CAWSLGLADSYEQYF. As DNA, the CDR3 is TGTGCCTGGAGTTTGGGACTAGCAGATTCCTACGAGCAGTACTTC.

This clone has more than one count but fewer than ten. The chain is built from TRBV6-6 and TRBJ2-1; possibly TRBD1 for D (5 bases). The V end was cut by 2 bases, the J end by 5 bases, with 10 bases between. Germline lookup yields CDR1 MNHNY and CDR2 SVGAGI (reference sequence). This CDR3 has 14 residues. DNA for the CDR3: TGTGCCAGCAGTTACGAGACAGTGAACAATGAGCAGTTCTTC. Protein: CASSYETVNNEQFF.

This clone was observed a handful of times. The chain uses TRBV27 and TRBJ1-5; 7 bases agree with TRBD1. The CDR3 has 17 residues. Trimming took 4 bases from V and 1 from J; bases not matched to a gene: 10. Looked up from germline, CDR1 is MNHEY and CDR2 is SMNVEV (reference sequence). The CDR3 DNA follows: TGTGCCAGCAGTTCCTTCGGGGCAGGGGGGAGCAATCAGCCCCAGCATTTT. It is translated as CASSSFGAGGSNQPQHF.